These T cell receptor beta chains were read from a single sample in a study of blood T cell repertoires in COVID-19. The assay was immunoSEQ multiplex PCR, and TCRdb's table has in-frame clones only and misses some. The table records over 200,000 clones, about 80% of them present only once. The sample taken for sequencing was peripheral blood. Receptors originate from a woman older than 75 with acute or convalescent COVID-19. Each CDR3 is given with its conserved first and last residue. D genes are given only for firm matches. A row's size may be missing; if present it is once, few, many or a size class.

TRBJ1-6 | . | TRBD1 | TRBV5-1 | CASSLRTGENNSPLHF | TGCGCCAGCAGCTTGAGGACAGGGGAGAATAATTCACCCCTCCACTTT
TRBJ1-2 | . | . | TRBV30 | CAWSFLGVYGYTF | TGTGCCTGGAGCTTCCTCGGGGTCTATGGCTACACCTTC
TRBJ2-1 | . | TRBD2 | TRBV10-1 | CASSESFIAGQNEQFF | TGCGCCAGCAGTGAGTCGTTCATAGCGGGCCAGAATGAGCAGTTCTTC
TRBJ1-6 | . | TRBD1 | TRBV10-3 | CAITGQGDSPLHF | TGTGCCATCACTGGACAGGGAGATTCACCCCTCCACTTT
TRBJ2-5 | . | . | TRBV4-1 | CASRGGVLEQETQYF | TGCGCCAGCAGGGGCGGGGTTTTGGAGCAAGAGACCCAGTACTTC
TRBJ2-3 | . | TRBD2 | TRBV30 | CAWSVLAGVTDTQYF | TGTGCCTGGAGTGTATTGGCGGGAGTGACAGATACGCAGTATTTT
TRBJ1-2 | . | TRBD1 | TRBV6-5 | CASRGGQGSTYGYTF | TGTGCCAGCAGGGGGGGACAGGGTTCTACCTATGGCTACACCTTC
TRBJ1-1 | . | . | TRBV19 | CASSLQQVTNTEAFF | TGTGCCAGTAGTCTCCAACAGGTGACGAACACTGAAGCTTTCTTT
TRBJ1-1 | . | . | TRBV7-9 | CASSPDTLNTEAFF | TGTGCCAGCAGCCCTGACACCCTGAACACTGAAGCTTTCTTT
TRBJ2-3 | . | TRBD2 | TRBV27 | CASSLRVTGLAGGARDTQYF | TGTGCCAGCAGTTTAAGAGTAACGGGGCTAGCGGGGGGAGCGAGGGATACGCAGTATTTT
TRBJ2-1 | . | TRBD2 | TRBV2 | CASSGSLREGLRIF | TGTGCCAGCAGTGGTTCTTTGCGGGAGGGCCTGAGGATCTTC
TRBJ2-2 | . | TRBD2 | TRBV4-2 | CASSQGGAGGPSGELFF | TGTGCCAGCAGCCAAGGCGGAGCGGGAGGGCCTAGCGGGGAGCTGTTTTTT
TRBJ2-2 | few | . | TRBV18 | CASSPMRMGTSLTGELFF | TGTGCCAGCTCACCGATGCGAATGGGGACAAGCCTCACCGGGGAGCTGTTTTTT
TRBJ2-1 | . | TRBD2 | TRBV19 | CATTKTSGSAWEQFF | TGTGCCACAACCAAAACTAGCGGGAGTGCCTGGGAGCAGTTCTTC
TRBJ2-1 | . | TRBD1 | TRBV2 | CASSVSRGRNEQFF | TGTGCCAGCAGTGTATCCAGGGGGCGAAATGAGCAGTTCTTC
TRBJ1-3 | few | . | TRBV27 | CASSQTGLGNTIYF | TGTGCCAGCAGTCAAACAGGGCTCGGAAACACCATATATTTT
TRBJ2-7 | few | . | TRBV19 | CASSLAGQGNYEQYF | TGTGCCAGTAGTCTCGCCGGGCAGGGCAACTACGAGCAGTACTTC
TRBJ1-2 | . | . | TRBV29-1 | CSASTDYGYTF | TGCAGCGCATCGACAGACTATGGCTACACCTTC
TRBJ1-2 | few | TRBD1 | TRBV9 | CASSDGQGGNYGYTF | TGTGCCAGCAGCGATGGACAGGGCGGTAACTATGGCTACACCTTC
TRBJ2-5 | . | TRBD2 | TRBV30 | CAWSAGLAGGQETQYF | TGTGCCTGGAGTGCGGGACTAGCGGGAGGTCAAGAGACCCAGTACTTC